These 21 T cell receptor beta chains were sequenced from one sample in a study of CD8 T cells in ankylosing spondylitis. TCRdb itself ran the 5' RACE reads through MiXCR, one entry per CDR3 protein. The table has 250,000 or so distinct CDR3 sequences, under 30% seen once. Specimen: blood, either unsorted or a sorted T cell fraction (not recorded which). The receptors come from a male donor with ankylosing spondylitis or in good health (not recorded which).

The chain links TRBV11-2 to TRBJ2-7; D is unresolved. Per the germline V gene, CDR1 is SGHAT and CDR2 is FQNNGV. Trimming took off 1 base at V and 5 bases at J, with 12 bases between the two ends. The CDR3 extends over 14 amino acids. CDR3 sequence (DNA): TGTGCCAGCAGCTTAGGACCCGGTGGGGACGAGCAGTACTTC. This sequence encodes CASSLGPGGDEQYF.

CDR3 protein: CASSSQGLEDTQYF. CDR3 nucleotides: TGTGCCAGCAGTTCACAGGGGTTGGAAGATACGCAGTATTTT. The chain employs TRBV11-2 and TRBJ2-3; TRBD1 matches 7 bases. There are 14 residues in the CDR3. The ends lost 6 bases at V and 5 bases at J; junction bases unmatched: 8. Germline-derived CDR1 and CDR2 are SGHAT and FQNNGV.

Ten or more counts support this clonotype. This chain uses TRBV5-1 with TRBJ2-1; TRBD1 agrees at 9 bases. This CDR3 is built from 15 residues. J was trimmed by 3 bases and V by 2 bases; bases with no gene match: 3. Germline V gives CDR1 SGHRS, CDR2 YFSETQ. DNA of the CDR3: TGCGCCAGCAGCTTAGGGGGACAGGGCTACAATGAGCAGTTCTTC. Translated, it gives CASSLGGQGYNEQFF.

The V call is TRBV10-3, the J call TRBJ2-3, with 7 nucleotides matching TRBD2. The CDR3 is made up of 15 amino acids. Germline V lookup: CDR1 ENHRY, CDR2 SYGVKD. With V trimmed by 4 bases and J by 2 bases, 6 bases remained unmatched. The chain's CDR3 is CAISVQRGDTDTQYF. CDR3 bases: TGTGCCATCAGTGTTCAGCGGGGTGACACAGATACGCAGTATTTT.

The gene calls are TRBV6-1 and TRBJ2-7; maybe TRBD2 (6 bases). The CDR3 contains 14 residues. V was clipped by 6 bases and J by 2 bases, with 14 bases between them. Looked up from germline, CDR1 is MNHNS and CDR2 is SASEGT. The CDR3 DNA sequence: TGTGCCAGCAGACCCCTTGGAGGGGCCTACGAGCAGTACTTC. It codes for CASRPLGGAYEQYF.

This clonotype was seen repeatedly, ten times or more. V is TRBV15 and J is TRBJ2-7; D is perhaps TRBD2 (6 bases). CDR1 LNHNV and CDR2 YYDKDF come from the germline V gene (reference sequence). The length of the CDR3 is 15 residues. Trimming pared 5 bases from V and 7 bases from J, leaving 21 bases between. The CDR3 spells CATSVASGLFLEQYF. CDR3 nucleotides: TGTGCCACCAGCGTCGCTTCGGGACTGTTCTTAGAGCAGTACTTC.

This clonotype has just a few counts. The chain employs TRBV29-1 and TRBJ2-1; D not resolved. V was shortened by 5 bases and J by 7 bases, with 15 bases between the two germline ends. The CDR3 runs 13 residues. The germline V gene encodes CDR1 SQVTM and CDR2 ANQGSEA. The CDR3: CSVRERLQNEQFF. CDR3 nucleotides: TGCAGCGTTCGAGAGAGACTCCAAAATGAGCAGTTCTTC.

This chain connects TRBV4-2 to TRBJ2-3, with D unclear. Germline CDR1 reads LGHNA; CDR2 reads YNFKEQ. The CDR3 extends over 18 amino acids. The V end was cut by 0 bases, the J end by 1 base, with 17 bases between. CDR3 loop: CASSQDFSVNWGTDTQYF. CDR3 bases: TGTGCCAGCAGCCAAGATTTTAGTGTGAACTGGGGCACAGATACGCAGTATTTT.

DNA of the CDR3: TGCAGTGCTCCCGAGCGGGGGGGCCAGGAGCAGTTCTTC. Translating gives CSAPERGGQEQFF. The rearrangement uses TRBV20-1 and TRBJ2-1, with 10 bases fitting TRBD2. The germline V gene encodes CDR1 DFQATT and CDR2 SNEGSKA (reference sequence). V lost 5 bases and J lost 10; bases outside the gene matches: 8. The CDR3 has 13 residues.

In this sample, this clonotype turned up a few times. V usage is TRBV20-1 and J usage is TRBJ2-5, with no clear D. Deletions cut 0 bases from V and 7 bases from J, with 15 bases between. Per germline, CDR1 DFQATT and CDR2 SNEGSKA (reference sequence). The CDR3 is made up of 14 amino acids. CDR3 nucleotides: TGCAGTGCTAGAGAGTCATTTCGGGTTGCGACCCAGTACTTC. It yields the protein CSARESFRVATQYF.

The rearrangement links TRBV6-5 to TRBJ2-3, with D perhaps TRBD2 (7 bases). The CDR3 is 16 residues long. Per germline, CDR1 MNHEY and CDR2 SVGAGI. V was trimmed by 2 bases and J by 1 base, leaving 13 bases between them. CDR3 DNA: TGTGCCAGCAGTTACGTCGGCGGGGGCCGCACAGATACGCAGTATTTT. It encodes CASSYVGGGRTDTQYF.

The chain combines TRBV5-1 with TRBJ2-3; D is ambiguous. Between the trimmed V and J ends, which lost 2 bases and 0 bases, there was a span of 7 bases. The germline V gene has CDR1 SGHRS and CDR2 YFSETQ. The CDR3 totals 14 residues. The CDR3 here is CASSFEVSTDTQYF. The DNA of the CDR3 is TGCGCCAGCAGCTTCGAAGTAAGCACAGATACGCAGTATTTT.

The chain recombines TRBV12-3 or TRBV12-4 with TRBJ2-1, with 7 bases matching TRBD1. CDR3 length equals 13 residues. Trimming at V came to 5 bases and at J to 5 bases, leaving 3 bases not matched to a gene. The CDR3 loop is CASSPDRDNEQFF. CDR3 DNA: TGTGCCAGCAGTCCAGACAGGGACAATGAGCAGTTCTTC.

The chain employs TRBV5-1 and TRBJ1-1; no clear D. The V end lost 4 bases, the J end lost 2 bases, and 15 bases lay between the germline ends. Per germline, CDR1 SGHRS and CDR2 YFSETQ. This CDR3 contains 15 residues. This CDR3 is CASSPYDAGNTEAFF. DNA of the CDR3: TGCGCCAGCAGCCCATATGACGCAGGAAACACTGAAGCTTTCTTT.

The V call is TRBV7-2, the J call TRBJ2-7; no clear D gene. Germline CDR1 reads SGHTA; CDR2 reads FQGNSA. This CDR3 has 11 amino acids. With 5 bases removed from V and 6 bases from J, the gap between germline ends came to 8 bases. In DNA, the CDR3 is TGTGCCAGCAGCAATAGCCGCGAGCAGTACTTC. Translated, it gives CASSNSREQYF. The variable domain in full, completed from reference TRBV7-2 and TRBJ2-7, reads GAGVSQSPSNKVTEKGKDVELRCDPISGHTALYWYRQSLGQGLEFLIYFQGNSAPDKSGLPSDRFSAERTGGSVSTLTIQRTQQEDSAVYLCASSNSREQYFGPGTRLTVT.

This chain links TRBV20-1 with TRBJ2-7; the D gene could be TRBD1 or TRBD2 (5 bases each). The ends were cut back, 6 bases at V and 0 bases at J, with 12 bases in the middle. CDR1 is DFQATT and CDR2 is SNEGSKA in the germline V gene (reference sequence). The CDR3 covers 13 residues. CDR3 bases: TGCAGTGCAATAAGGGACGGCTCCTACGAGCAGTACTTC. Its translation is CSAIRDGSYEQYF.

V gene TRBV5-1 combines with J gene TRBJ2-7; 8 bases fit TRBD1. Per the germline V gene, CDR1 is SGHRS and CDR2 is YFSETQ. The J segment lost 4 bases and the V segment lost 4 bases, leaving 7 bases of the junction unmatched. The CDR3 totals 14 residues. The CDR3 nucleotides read TGCGCCAGCAGCACCAGGACAGGGACTTACGAGCAGTACTTC. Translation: CASSTRTGTYEQYF.

The CDR3 DNA is TGTGCCAGCAGCCAATCCAGGGGGCGTATGGACGAGCAGTACTTC. Encoded protein: CASSQSRGRMDEQYF. V is TRBV14 and J is TRBJ2-7; 8 bases align to TRBD1. The CDR3 runs to 15 residues. Germline loops: CDR1 SGHDN, CDR2 FVKESK. V lost 2 bases, J lost 5 bases, and 8 bases stayed unmatched.

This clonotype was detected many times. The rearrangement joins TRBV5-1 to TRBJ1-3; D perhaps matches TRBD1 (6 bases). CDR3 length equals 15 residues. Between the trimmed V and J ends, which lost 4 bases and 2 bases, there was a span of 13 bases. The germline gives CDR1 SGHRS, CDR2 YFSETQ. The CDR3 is CASSLGHPTGNTIYF. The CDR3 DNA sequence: TGCGCCAGCAGCCTGGGACACCCTACTGGAAACACCATATATTTT.

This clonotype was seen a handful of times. In DNA, the CDR3 is TGCAGTGCTAGATCCCCCACCGGGACAGGGGGGGGGTTCCGAGAGACCCAGTACTTC. Its protein product is CSARSPTGTGGGFRETQYF. The chain joins TRBV20-1 to TRBJ2-5; TRBD1 matches 11 bases. Per germline, CDR1 DFQATT and CDR2 SNEGSKA (reference sequence). V lost 2 bases, J lost 4 bases, and 18 bases stayed unmatched. CDR3 length: 19 amino acids.

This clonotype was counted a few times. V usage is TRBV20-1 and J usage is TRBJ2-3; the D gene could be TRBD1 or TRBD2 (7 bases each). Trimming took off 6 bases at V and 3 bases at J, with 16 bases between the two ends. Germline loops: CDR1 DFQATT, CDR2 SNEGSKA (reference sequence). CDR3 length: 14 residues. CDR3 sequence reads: CSAARGGATDTQYF. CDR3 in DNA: TGCAGTGCCGCCAGGGGGGGGGCGACAGATACGCAGTATTTT.